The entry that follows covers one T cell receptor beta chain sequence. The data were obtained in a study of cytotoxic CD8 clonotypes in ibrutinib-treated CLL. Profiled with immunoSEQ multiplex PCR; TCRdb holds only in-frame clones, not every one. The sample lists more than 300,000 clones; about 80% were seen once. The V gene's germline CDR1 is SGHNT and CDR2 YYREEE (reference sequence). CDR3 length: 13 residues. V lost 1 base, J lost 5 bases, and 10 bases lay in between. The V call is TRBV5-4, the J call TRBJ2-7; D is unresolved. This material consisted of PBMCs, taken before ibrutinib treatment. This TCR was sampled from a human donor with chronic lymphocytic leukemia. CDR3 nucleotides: TGTGCCAGCAGCTTGAACCGGGTAAACGAGCAGTACTTC. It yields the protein CASSLNRVNEQYF.